The entry below gives a single T cell receptor (beta chain) sequence along with its context. Its antigen is unidentified. CDR3 size: 16 residues. The germline V gene has CDR1 MNHEY and CDR2 SVGAGI. The ends were cut back, 0 bases at V and 4 bases at J, with 15 bases in the middle. Sequencing used immunoSEQ multiplex PCR; TCRdb keeps in-frame clones, though not all of them. The data show more than 40,000 clones, 75% to 90% seen once. The sorted conventional CD4+ T cells were CD25-low and CD127-high, with genomic DNA sequenced. These data originate in a study of regulatory and conventional T cells in RAG deficiency. The study, taken as a whole, reports: Omenn syndrome and CID/AS patients had about 100-fold fewer unique Treg TCR beta sequences, versus roughly 10-fold elsewhere. Patient subsets had shorter CDR3s; Omenn Treg-Tconv overlap exceeded 90%. RAG-deficient patients showed markedly lower Shannon entropy and higher Simpson indices than control T-cell subsets.

This sample was also put to use in a study of regulatory T cells. From that second work: Primers: 52 TRBV forward and 13 TRBJ reverse. In patients, unique TRB V-J pairs were restricted and V/J usage skewed, especially in Tregs.

The origin of this receptor is a human donor in good health. The chain has TRBV6-5 and TRBJ1-2; D ambiguous. Material: CD4+ effector T cells sorted from blood. The CDR3 DNA is TGTGCCAGCAGTTACTCGATTTGGGGTACTATCTATGGCTACACCTTC. Its translation is CASSYSIWGTIYGYTF.